Sequencing of this TCR beta chain was carried out in a study of spatial heterogeneity in lung cancer. Study-level results: One measure, the expanded intratumoral alpha and beta TCR count, tracked tumor mutation counts.

By proportion, this clonotype is medium-sized (0.01 to 0.1%). Its antigen is as yet unknown. Time point denoted: sample taken at primary tumor resection. Donors were roughly 70 untreated early-stage non-small cell lung cancer patients. Whole RNA came from tumor, nontumor lung or frozen PBMC and was sequenced without being sorted. TCRdb passed the 5' RACE reads through MiXCR, listing each CDR3 protein once. The table lists some 6,300 distinct CDR3 sequences, 1% to 1.5% of them singletons. The origin of this receptor is a male donor with early-stage non-small cell lung cancer. The starting material was lung tumor tissue, obtained at surgery.

CDR3 in DNA: TGCGCCAGCAGCAAGGATCACTCCCAAGAGACCCAGTACTTC. Amino acids: CASSKDHSQETQYF. This chain joins TRBV5-1 and TRBJ2-5; D remains unclear. This CDR3 has 14 residues. Trimming cost V 4 bases and J 1 base, with 11 bases left between them. Germline-derived CDR1 and CDR2 are SGHRS and YFSETQ.